These T cell receptor beta chains were read from a single sample in a study of cytomegalovirus exposure and HLA in healthy donors. This table comes from immunoSEQ multiplex PCR, and its TCRdb copy is limited to in-frame clones, with some not included. This table holds about 130,000 clones, approximately 80% found once. Sequenced input: PBMCs. These receptor sequences come from a male donor in good health and CMV-seronegative. The CDR3 runs from the conserved cysteine through the conserved F or W. The D gene is left open where the match is weak. Some rows have no size entry. The others give once, few or many, or a class for an expanded clone.

D,V,size,J,DNA,CDR3
-,TRBV7-2,once,TRBJ1-4,TGTGCCAGCAGCTACTCCAGGGATGAGGAAAAACTGTTTTTT,CASSYSRDEEKLFF
TRBD2,TRBV4-2,few,TRBJ2-1,TGTGCCAGCAGCTATGCGGGAGCCCTTAATGAGCAGTTCTTC,CASSYAGALNEQFF
TRBD1,TRBV7-2,-,TRBJ2-1,TGTGCCAGCAGCGCCCCCCCCACGAGCAGGGGGCGAAATGAGCAGTTCTTC,CASSAPPTSRGRNEQFF
TRBD1,TRBV28,-,TRBJ1-6,TGTGCCAGCAGCCCGACAGGGTCGTCTTATAATTCACCCCTCCACTTT,CASSPTGSSYNSPLHF
-,TRBV19,-,TRBJ2-7,TGTGCCAGTAGTCAGGGGTACGAGCAGTACTTC,CASSQGYEQYF
-,TRBV18,-,TRBJ1-1,TGTGCCAGCTCACCTCTACCGACTGAAGCTTTCTTT,CASSPLPTEAFF
-,TRBV6-1,-,TRBJ2-2,TGTGCCAGCAGTGAAGCGGGAGACACCGGGGAGCTGTTTTTT,CASSEAGDTGELFF
-,TRBV7-8,-,TRBJ2-2,TGTGCCAGCAGGAACCAACAGAACACCGGGGAGCTGTTTTTT,CASRNQQNTGELFF
TRBD1,TRBV2,-,TRBJ1-4,TGTGCCAGCAGTGAGAGGGACAGCGTTAATGAAAAACTGTTTTTT,CASSERDSVNEKLFF
-,TRBV7-8,-,TRBJ1-1,TGTGCCAGCAGCTTATTTGCGGTATTTACCACTGAAGCTTTCTTT,CASSLFAVFTTEAFF
-,TRBV2,-,TRBJ1-2,TGTGCCACCGGGGGTGGCTATGGCTACACCTTC,CATGGGYGYTF
TRBD2,TRBV14,-,TRBJ2-5,TGTGCCAGCAGCCCGGGACTAGCGGTCCAAGAGACCCAGTACTTC,CASSPGLAVQETQYF
-,TRBV7-3,-,TRBJ2-5,TGTGCCAGCAGCAAGGGGAACCAAGAGACCCAGTACTTC,CASSKGNQETQYF
-,TRBV10-3,-,TRBJ1-1,TGTGCCATCAGTGTTTCAGGGCTGAACACTGAAGCTTTCTTT,CAISVSGLNTEAFF
TRBD2,TRBV5-1,-,TRBJ2-7,TGCGCCAGCAGCCCGACTAGCGGGGGTTCCCGCTCCTACGAGCAGTACTTC,CASSPTSGGSRSYEQYF
-,TRBV9,once,TRBJ2-7,TGTGCCAGCAGCGTAGGTCCTAACTCCTACGAGCAGTACTTC,CASSVGPNSYEQYF
TRBD1,TRBV18,-,TRBJ1-3,TGTGCCAGCTCACCGCTCGAGACAGGGAATGGAAACACCATATATTTT,CASSPLETGNGNTIYF
-,TRBV7-6,-,TRBJ2-1,TGTGCCAGCAGCTTCTCCCTGGGACTTGGTGAGCAGTTCTTC,CASSFSLGLGEQFF
TRBD1,TRBV6-5,once,TRBJ1-6,TGTGCCAGCTGTAGACGACAGGGGTTGAGGTCACCCCTCCACTTT,CASCRRQGLRSPLHF
-,TRBV5-1,-,TRBJ2-7,TGCGCCAGCAGCTCCGGGACACTCGACGAGCAGTACTTC,CASSSGTLDEQYF
-,TRBV21-1,-,TRBJ2-1,TGTGCCAGCAGCAATCTGGGAGATAAGCGGGATGAGCAGTTCTTC,CASSNLGDKRDEQFF
TRBD2,TRBV25-1,-,TRBJ2-1,TGTGCCAGCAGTGAATCTAGCACTAGCGACAATGAGCAGTTCTTC,CASSESSTSDNEQFF
-,TRBV6-6,-,TRBJ1-5,TGTGCCAGCAGTCGCGAGGCGCCCCAGCATTTT,CASSREAPQHF
TRBD1,TRBV5-1,-,TRBJ2-1,TGCGCCAGCAGCTTCGTTAGGCAGGGGGCTGCTGAGCAGTTCTTC,CASSFVRQGAAEQFF
-,TRBV28,few,TRBJ1-3,TGTGCCAGCCGAACCGGGTCATCTGGAAACACCATATATTTT,CASRTGSSGNTIYF
TRBD1,TRBV7-6,-,TRBJ2-7,TGTGCCAGCAGCCTGGGGGACAGCCGGGTGTACGAGCAGTACTTC,CASSLGDSRVYEQYF
-,TRBV19,-,TRBJ1-2,TGTGCCAGTAGTACCAGGGAAGGAGGCTACACCTTC,CASSTREGGYTF
TRBD2,TRBV2,few,TRBJ2-7,TGTGCCAGCAGAGGGACTAGCGGGAGGAATTACGAGCAGTACTTC,CASRGTSGRNYEQYF
TRBD1,TRBV7-6,-,TRBJ1-2,TGTGCCAGCAGCTTCGGTCGGGACAGAACCGACTATGGCTACACCTTC,CASSFGRDRTDYGYTF
-,TRBV9,-,TRBJ1-3,TGTGCCAGCAGCGGACAGGCAGGCTCTGGAAACACCATATATTTT,CASSGQAGSGNTIYF
-,TRBV19,-,TRBJ1-2,TGTGCCAGTCTGACCCCGCGGGGACGGAACTATGGCTACACCTTC,CASLTPRGRNYGYTF
TRBD1,TRBV6-6,once,TRBJ1-2,TGTGCCAGCAGTTACTCGGCAGGGGGCTATGGCTACACCTTC,CASSYSAGGYGYTF
-,TRBV29-1,-,TRBJ1-1,TGCAGCGTCGCCGGGACAATGAACACTGAAGCTTTCTTT,CSVAGTMNTEAFF
TRBD2,TRBV5-1,once,TRBJ2-1,TGCGCCAGCAGCTGGGGGACTAGCGGGAACAATGAGCAGTTCTTC,CASSWGTSGNNEQFF
TRBD1,TRBV10-2,-,TRBJ1-1,TGCGCCAGCAGTGACCCACCCGACAGGGTTGAAGCTTTCTTT,CASSDPPDRVEAFF
-,TRBV5-4,-,TRBJ1-1,TGTGCCAGCAGCTTGCCGGACAAGAACACTGAAGCTTTCTTT,CASSLPDKNTEAFF
-,TRBV6-1,-,TRBJ2-4,TGTGCCAGCAGTGAGTGGGACACTAAAAACATTCAGTACTTC,CASSEWDTKNIQYF